One and the same sample provided the 10 T cell receptor beta chains below, sequenced in a study of CD8 T cells in Susac syndrome. RNA totalling about 0.45 to 1 ug underwent reverse transcription with random hexamers. TCRdb passed the immunoSEQ multiplex PCR reads through MiXCR, listing each CDR3 protein once. The table lists under 200,000 distinct CDR3 sequences, about 96% of them singletons. Sequenced sample: CD4+ T cells from PBMCs. Receptor source: a human donor with Susac syndrome.

The DNA of the CDR3 is TGTGCCAGCAGCCCAGCTCGACAGGGCGGAAATGAAAAACTGTTTTTT. This sequence encodes CASSPARQGGNEKLFF. The V and J genes are TRBV7-6 and TRBJ1-4, with 7 bases identical to TRBD1. V lost 5 bases to trimming and J lost 5 bases; unmatched junction nucleotides: 11. Germline V gives CDR1 SGHVS, CDR2 FNYEAQ. This CDR3 contains 16 residues.

The rearrangement links TRBV19 to TRBJ1-2; D remains unclear. V was trimmed by 7 bases and J by 3 bases, leaving 9 bases between them. Germline V gene lookup returns CDR1 LNHDA and CDR2 SQIVND (reference sequence). The CDR3 runs to 12 residues. CDR3 DNA: TGTGCCAGTAAGGGCAGAGACTATGGCTACACCTTC. Protein sequence: CASKGRDYGYTF.

A single count supports this clonotype. This chain uses TRBV29-1 with TRBJ1-1; a weak D match, TRBD1 (5 bases). The CDR3 runs 15 residues. V lost 5 bases to trimming and J lost 5 bases, with 21 bases between them. Germline CDR1 SQVTM, CDR2 ANQGSEA. The CDR3 protein is CSVRTPQEVRTEAFF. The CDR3 coding sequence is TGCAGCGTTCGGACCCCACAGGAGGTCAGGACTGAAGCTTTCTTT.

The chain has TRBV15 and TRBJ1-6, with D possibly being TRBD1 (6 bases). Trimming removed 6 bases from V and 7 bases from J, with 10 bases in between. CDR1 is LNHNV and CDR2 is YYDKDF in the germline V gene (reference sequence). There are 13 residues in the CDR3. CDR3 DNA: TGTGCCACCAGTCGGGGGCGAAATTCACCCCTCCACTTT. It encodes CATSRGRNSPLHF. Together with reference TRBV15 and TRBJ1-6, the CDR3 gives the full variable domain: DAMVIQNPRYQVTQFGKPVTLSCSQTLNHNVMYWYQQKSSQAPKLLFHYYDKDFNNEADTPDNFQSRRPNTSFCFLDIRSPGLGDTAMYLCATSRGRNSPLHFGNGTRLTVT.

This chain connects TRBV12-5 to TRBJ1-5; D unresolved. The length of the CDR3 is 14 residues. The V gene's germline CDR1 is LGHNT and CDR2 FRNRAP. Trimming left V 0 bases short and J 7 bases short, with 10 bases between. The CDR3 protein is CASGLVRGGQPQHF. In DNA form, the CDR3 reads TGTGCTAGTGGTTTGGTAAGAGGAGGCCAGCCCCAGCATTTT.

This sequence joins TRBV28 and TRBJ1-1; D unresolved. CDR3 length: 15 amino acids. V lost 7 bases and J 0 bases, leaving 15 bases between the germline ends. Germline assignment: CDR1 MDHEN and CDR2 SYDVKM. This CDR3 is CASIPPQVLNTEAFF. CDR3 coding DNA: TGTGCCAGCATTCCCCCGCAGGTCTTGAACACTGAAGCTTTCTTT.

This rearrangement joins TRBV24-1 to TRBJ2-7; D unclear. From germline, CDR1 is KGHDR and CDR2 SFDVKD. Deletions cut 12 bases from V and 4 bases from J, with 12 bases between. CDR3 size: 11 residues. CDR3 sequence reads: CAARAIYEQYV. The CDR3 region has the DNA TGTGCCGCCCGGGCGATTTACGAGCAGTACGTC.

The sample holds one count of this clonotype. The chain recombines TRBV3-1 with TRBJ2-3; D not resolved. The CDR3 spans 13 residues. CDR1 and CDR2 (germline): LGHDT, YNNKEL (reference sequence). V dropped 4 bases and J dropped 2 bases, with 7 bases sitting between them. CDR3 sequence: CASSPQLTDTQYF. As DNA, the CDR3 is TGTGCCAGCAGCCCCCAGCTCACAGATACGCAGTATTTT.

V gene TRBV5-4 combines with J gene TRBJ2-5; D perhaps matches TRBD1 (5 bases). This CDR3 has 13 amino acids. The V end was cut by 4 bases, the J end by 7 bases, with 14 bases between. In germline, CDR1 is SGHNT, CDR2 YYREEE (reference sequence). As DNA, the CDR3 is TGTGCCAGCAGCGTCGACAGTAGAGGGACCCAGTACTTC. Translating it yields CASSVDSRGTQYF.

CDR3: CASSYRDGTDTQYF. In DNA form, the CDR3 reads TGTGCCAGCAGCTACAGGGACGGCACAGATACGCAGTATTTT. The chain is built from TRBV6-6 and TRBJ2-3; TRBD1 is a possible D gene (6 bases). V gave up 6 bases and J gave up 1 base, with 11 bases separating them. This CDR3 region has 14 residues. Germline V gives CDR1 MNHNY, CDR2 SVGAGI (reference sequence).